This TCR beta chain stems from a study of cytomegalovirus exposure and HLA in healthy donors. In germline, CDR1 is SGHTA, CDR2 FQGNSA. The CDR3 spans 14 residues. Trimming took off 4 bases at V and 8 bases at J, with 17 bases between the two ends. Repertoires were generated with immunoSEQ multiplex PCR, while TCRdb's copy carries only in-frame clones and drops some. The table lists about 65,000 clones, approximately 96% of them singletons. The chain couples TRBV7-2 to TRBJ1-2; D is perhaps TRBD1 (6 bases). The receptor was isolated from a man in his late teens or twenties in good health and CMV-seropositive. The sequenced material came from PBMCs. CDR3 DNA: TGTGCCAGCAGCTCCAGGGGCCAACCTGGGGGCTACACCTTC. Translating it yields CASSSRGQPGGYTF.